This paragraph covers one T cell receptor beta chain sequence. This entry belongs to a study of blood T cell repertoires in COVID-19. Turning to the study itself: Sources were T cells, B-cell-depleted T cells, or PBMCs; the material itself was cDNA or gDNA.

The table came from immunoSEQ multiplex PCR; TCRdb's copy has only in-frame clones and leaves some out. Of under 350,000 clones in the sample, approximately 85% were seen once. V lost 2 bases, J lost 4 bases, and 17 bases lay in between. Germline loops: CDR1 SGHVS, CDR2 FNYEAQ. CDR3 length: 16 residues. The sample consisted of peripheral blood. The sequence derives from a human donor in a cohort sampled during active COVID-19. This chain uses TRBV7-6 with TRBJ2-5, with a possible D match to TRBD1 (6 bases). The chain's CDR3 is CASSLSAGVRSETQYF. CDR3 nucleotides: TGTGCCAGCAGCTTATCGGCAGGGGTAAGGTCAGAGACCCAGTACTTC.